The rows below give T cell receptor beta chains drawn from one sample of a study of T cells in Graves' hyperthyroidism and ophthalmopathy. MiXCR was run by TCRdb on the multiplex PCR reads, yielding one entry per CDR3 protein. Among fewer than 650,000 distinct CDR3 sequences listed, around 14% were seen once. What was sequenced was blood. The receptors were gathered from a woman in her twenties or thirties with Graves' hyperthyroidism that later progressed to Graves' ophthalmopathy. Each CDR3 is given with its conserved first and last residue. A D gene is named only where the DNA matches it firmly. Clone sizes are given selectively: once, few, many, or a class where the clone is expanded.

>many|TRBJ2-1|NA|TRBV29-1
TGCAGCGTTGAAGGGGCTTTCTACAATGAGCAGTTCTTC
CSVEGAFYNEQFF
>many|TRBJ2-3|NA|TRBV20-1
TGCAGTGCTAGAGGGGGCGCAGATACGCAGTATTTT
CSARGGADTQYF
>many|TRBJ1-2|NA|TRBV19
TGTGCCAGTAGTATTGCAGGGGCAACGGCCTACACCTTC
CASSIAGATAYTF
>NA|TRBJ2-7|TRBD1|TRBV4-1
TGCGCCAGCAGCGACCGGGACAGGGGGCATAGCGAGCAGTACTTC
CASSDRDRGHSEQYF
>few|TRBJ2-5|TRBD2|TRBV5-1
TGCGCCAGCAGCGGGCCACTAGCGGCTCCAATGAAGACCCAGTACTTC
CASSGPLAAPMKTQYF
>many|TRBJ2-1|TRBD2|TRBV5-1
TGCGCCAGCAGCTCAAGCGGGAGCGACTACAATGAGCAGTTCTTC
CASSSSGSDYNEQFF
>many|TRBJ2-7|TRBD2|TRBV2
TGTGCCAGCAGTGAGGGAGCGGGAAACTCTCCCTACGAGCAGTACTTC
CASSEGAGNSPYEQYF
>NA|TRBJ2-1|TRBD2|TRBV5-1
TGCGCCAGCAGCTTGGCCGCAGCGGGAGGGGGGGATGAGCAGTTCTTC
CASSLAAAGGGDEQFF
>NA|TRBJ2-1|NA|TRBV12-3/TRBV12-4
TGTGCCAGCAGTTTTAGGCTTATCGATGAGCAGTTCTTC
CASSFRLIDEQFF
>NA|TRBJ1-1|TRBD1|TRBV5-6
TGTGCCAGCAGCCCAACAGGGGGCGCGACTGAAGCTTTCTTT
CASSPTGGATEAFF
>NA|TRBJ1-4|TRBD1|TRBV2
TGTGCCAGCAATCCGGGACAGGGACTAAGTGAAAAACTGTTTTTT
CASNPGQGLSEKLFF
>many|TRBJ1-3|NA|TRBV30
TGTGCCTGGGACACGGGTATCTCTGGAAACACCATATATTTT
CAWDTGISGNTIYF
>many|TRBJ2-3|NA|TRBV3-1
TGTGCCAGCAGCCAAGTTGGGACAGATACGCAGTATTTT
CASSQVGTDTQYF
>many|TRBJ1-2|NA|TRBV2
TGTGCCAGCAGTGGATCTGTCTTTGGCTACACCTTC
CASSGSVFGYTF
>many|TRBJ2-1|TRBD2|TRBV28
TGTGCCAGCAGTTGGGGGGGAGGGAGCAAGCTCGGCGATGAGCAGTTCTTC
CASSWGGGSKLGDEQFF
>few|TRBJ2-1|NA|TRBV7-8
TGTGCCAGCAGCCCCGAACTCATCAATGAGCAGTTCTTC
CASSPELINEQFF
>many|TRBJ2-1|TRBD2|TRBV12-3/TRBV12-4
TGTGCCAGCAGTTCCCCCGGGACTAGCGGGAAGGAGCAGTTCTTC
CASSSPGTSGKEQFF
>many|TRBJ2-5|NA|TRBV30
TGTGCCTGGAGTAGCAGGACTTCTGGGACCCAGTACTTC
CAWSSRTSGTQYF
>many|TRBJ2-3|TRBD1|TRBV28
TGTGCCAGCAGTTTATCCGGGACAGCAAGCACAGATACGCAGTATTTT
CASSLSGTASTDTQYF
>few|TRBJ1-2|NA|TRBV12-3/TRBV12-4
TGTGCCAGCACCACCGGGTCTTCTAACTATGGCTACACCTTC
CASTTGSSNYGYTF
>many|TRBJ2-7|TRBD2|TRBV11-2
TGTGCCAGCAGCTTAGTCGGACTAGCGCCCAGCTCCTACGAGCAGTACTTC
CASSLVGLAPSSYEQYF
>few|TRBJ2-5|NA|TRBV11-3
TGTGCCAGCAGCTTGGAAAGTAGCGCTTACGAAGAGACCCAGTACTTC
CASSLESSAYEETQYF